This T cell receptor beta chain was sequenced for a study of read filtering for tumor transcriptome and immune sequencing. The library was built from around 0.4 ug RNA with molecular barcoded adaptors for alpha/delta and beta/gamma chains. TCRdb re-analysed the reads in MiXCR, keeping a single row per CDR3 protein. The top ten clones hold 30% of a sample with around 44,000 distinct CDR3 sequences, around 15% of them seen once. In regard to this clonotype: With only one base between it and a far larger clone, this is likely a read error.

The germline V gene has CDR1 KGHSH and CDR2 LQKENI. This CDR3 region has 18 residues. The sample taken for sequencing was a population of CD138-negative cells sorted from bone marrow. The TCR comes from a donor aged 40 or older with multiple myeloma. The V call is TRBV18, the J call TRBJ1-4; 8 nucleotides match TRBD1. CDR3 amino acids: CASSPNRGKTSETDTRYF. CDR3 DNA sequence: TGTGCCAGCTCACCAAACAGGGGGAAGACTAGCGAGACAGATACGCGGTATTTT.